This T cell receptor (beta chain) stems from a study of monozygotic twins with inflammatory bowel disease. TCRdb re-called the 5' RACE reads and catalogs CDR3 proteins one per entry, DNA excluded. The specimen's table records over 100,000 distinct CDR3 sequences. CDR1 is SGHKS and CDR2 is YYEKEE in the germline V gene (reference sequence). The CDR3 loop spans 14 amino acids. The V call is TRBV5-5, the J call TRBJ1-2. What was sequenced was blood. The receptor's source is a human donor with ulcerative colitis or Crohn's disease, or a healthy co-twin of an affected twin (not recorded which). The CDR3 here is CASSLVSGTGGYTF.